Following are 5 T cell receptor beta chains from one sample sequenced in a study of blood T cell repertoires in COVID-19. The protocol was immunoSEQ multiplex PCR, while the TCRdb copy is restricted to in-frame clones and leaves out a portion. The sample includes tens of thousands of clones, around four fifths seen only once; the top ten take about an eighth. The material sequenced was peripheral blood. Receptors originate from a human donor in a cohort sampled during active COVID-19.

The chain carries TRBV14 and TRBJ2-2, with TRBD1 matching over 10 bases. The CDR3 contains 17 residues. The V gene's germline CDR1 is SGHDN and CDR2 FVKESK. The ends lost 4 bases at V and 6 bases at J; junction bases unmatched: 11. The CDR3 region is CASSPRQGAGSAGELFF. CDR3 nucleotides: TGTGCCAGCAGCCCGCGACAGGGGGCTGGTTCAGCCGGGGAGCTGTTTTTT.

The J gene is TRBJ2-7, the V gene TRBV4-3, with D maybe TRBD2 (6 bases). Trimming cost V 0 bases and J 7 bases, with 19 bases left between them. This CDR3 has 16 residues. CDR1 is LGHNA and CDR2 is YSLEER in the germline V gene. The DNA of the CDR3 is TGCGCCAGCAGCCAAGATCCCCCAACAGGAGGGAGAGAGCAGTACTTC. This encodes CASSQDPPTGGREQYF.

The chain carries TRBV7-9 and TRBJ1-2, with D unclear. V lost 3 bases to trimming and J lost 3 bases, with 5 bases between them. Germline loops: CDR1 SEHNR, CDR2 FQNEAQ (reference sequence). The CDR3 is 12 amino acids. For the CDR3, the DNA is TGTGCCAGCAGCTTCGGGGACTATGGCTACACCTTC. Its translation: CASSFGDYGYTF. The whole variable domain, filled in from reference TRBV7-9 and TRBJ1-2, reads DTGVSQNPRHKITKRGQNVTFRCDPISEHNRLYWYRQTLGQGPEFLTYFQNEAQLEKSRLLSDRFSAERPKGSFSTLEIQRTEQGDSAMYLCASSFGDYGYTFGSGTRLTVV.

The V call is TRBV18, the J call TRBJ1-5; 8 bases are shared with TRBD1. The CDR3 runs 19 residues. V was clipped by 3 bases and J by 1 base; unmatched bases: 14. The germline V gene encodes CDR1 KGHSH and CDR2 LQKENI. This chain's CDR3 is CASSPTGTGSSLSNQPQHF. In nucleotides, the CDR3 is TGTGCCAGCTCACCCACCGGGACAGGATCAAGCTTGAGCAATCAGCCCCAGCATTTT.

The CDR3 bases are TGTGCCAGCCACAACGCCCGACCAACCGTCCTAGCGGGGGAGACCCAGTACTTC. Protein product: CASHNARPTVLAGETQYF. V usage is TRBV7-6 and J usage is TRBJ2-5; 9 bases are shared with TRBD2. Looked up from germline, CDR1 is SGHVS and CDR2 is FNYEAQ. V lost 8 bases and J lost 5; bases outside the gene matches: 21. There are 18 residues in the CDR3.